This TCR beta chain was documented in a study of T cell repertoires in cytomegalovirus infection. This clonotype was counted at least ten times. The antigen remains unidentified. Trimming cost V 0 bases and J 7 bases; bases outside gene matches: 9. The CDR3 totals 15 residues. The germline CDR1 and CDR2 sequences are GTSNPN and SVGIG (reference sequence). TCRdb passed the reads through MiXCR, listing each CDR3 protein once. The data contain about 120,000 distinct CDR3 sequences, around 9.1% of them seen just once; the ten biggest clones take up approximately 31%. The sample consisted of PBMCs, sequenced either directly or after in vitro stimulation (not recorded which). This TCR was sampled from a human donor in good health (CMV status not recorded). Some clones in this sample may be carry-over from other donors' samples. V usage is TRBV30 and J usage is TRBJ2-1, with TRBD1 identical over 7 bases. CDR3 sequence reads: CAWSVLRAGGNEQFF. The CDR3 DNA reads as TGTGCCTGGAGTGTCCTGCGTGCAGGGGGAAATGAGCAGTTCTTC.